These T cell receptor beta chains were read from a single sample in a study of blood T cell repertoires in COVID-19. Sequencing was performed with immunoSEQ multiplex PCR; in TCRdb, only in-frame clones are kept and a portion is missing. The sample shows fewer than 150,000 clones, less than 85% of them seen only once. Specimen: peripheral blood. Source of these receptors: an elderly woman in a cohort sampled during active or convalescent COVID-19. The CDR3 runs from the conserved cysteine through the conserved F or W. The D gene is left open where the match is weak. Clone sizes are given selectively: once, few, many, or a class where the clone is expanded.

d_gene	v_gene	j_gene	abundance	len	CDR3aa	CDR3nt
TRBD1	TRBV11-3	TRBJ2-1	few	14	CASSFTGAVNEQFF	TGTGCCAGCAGCTTCACAGGGGCGGTCAATGAGCAGTTCTTC
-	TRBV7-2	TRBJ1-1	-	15	CASSPQGRRNTEAFF	TGTGCCAGCAGCCCACAGGGAAGACGGAACACTGAAGCTTTCTTT
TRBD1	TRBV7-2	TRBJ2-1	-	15	CASSFGQGRYNEQFF	TGTGCCAGCAGCTTCGGACAGGGGCGGTACAATGAGCAGTTCTTC
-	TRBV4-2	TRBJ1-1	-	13	CASSLGGRAEAFF	TGTGCCAGCAGCCTGGGGGGGCGCGCTGAAGCTTTCTTT
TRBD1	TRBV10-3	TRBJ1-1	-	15	CAISDPDRVNTEAFF	TGTGCCATCAGTGATCCGGACAGGGTGAACACTGAAGCTTTCTTT
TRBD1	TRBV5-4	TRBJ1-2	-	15	CASSSRQGVLSGYTF	TGTGCCAGCAGCTCACGACAGGGGGTCTTAAGTGGCTACACCTTC
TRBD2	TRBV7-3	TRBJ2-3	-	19	CASSLTGSTSGGATDTQYF	TGTGCCAGCAGCTTAACAGGGAGCACTAGCGGGGGGGCCACAGATACGCAGTATTTT
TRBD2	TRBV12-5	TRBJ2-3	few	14	CASVLSGGTDTQYF	TGTGCTAGTGTCCTCAGCGGGGGCACAGATACGCAGTATTTT
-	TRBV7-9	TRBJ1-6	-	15	CASSLASRAYSPLHF	TGTGCCAGCAGCTTAGCTAGCAGGGCGTATTCACCCCTCCACTTT
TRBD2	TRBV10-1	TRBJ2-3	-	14	CARPGGPQVDTQYF	TGCGCCAGACCGGGGGGGCCTCAAGTAGATACGCAGTATTTT
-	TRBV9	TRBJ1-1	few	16	CASSAVFGQSNTEAFF	TGTGCCAGCAGCGCCGTATTCGGACAGTCGAACACTGAAGCTTTCTTT
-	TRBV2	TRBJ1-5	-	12	CASNGRGQPQHF	TGTGCCAGCAACGGGAGGGGTCAGCCCCAGCATTTT
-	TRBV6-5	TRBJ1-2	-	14	CASSYSRGRNGYTF	TGTGCCAGCAGTTACTCCCGGGGTAGGAATGGCTACACCTTC
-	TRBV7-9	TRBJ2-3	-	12	CASSPGRDSSYF	TGTGCCAGCAGCCCTGGTCGGGACTCCTCTTATTTT
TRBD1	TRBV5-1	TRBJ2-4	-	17	CASSLGPGTGRKDIQYF	TGCGCCAGCAGCTTGGGGCCCGGGACAGGGAGGAAGGACATTCAGTACTTC
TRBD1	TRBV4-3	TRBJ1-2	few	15	CASSQDSRGMAGYTF	TGCGCCAGCAGCCAAGATTCCAGGGGGATGGCTGGCTACACCTTC
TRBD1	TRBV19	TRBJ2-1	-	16	CASSDPRDRGHNEQFF	TGTGCCAGTAGTGATCCCCGGGACAGGGGACACAATGAGCAGTTCTTC
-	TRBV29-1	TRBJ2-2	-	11	CSVNSPGELFF	TGCAGCGTGAACAGCCCCGGGGAGCTGTTTTTT
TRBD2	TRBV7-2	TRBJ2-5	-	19	CASSPSLGGGLANIETQYF	TGTGCCAGCAGCCCATCCCTTGGCGGGGGACTAGCGAATATAGAGACCCAGTACTTC
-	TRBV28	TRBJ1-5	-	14	CASSLEQSNQPQHF	TGTGCCAGCAGTTTAGAACAGTCTAATCAGCCCCAGCATTTT
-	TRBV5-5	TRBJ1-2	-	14	CASSLNWETYGYTF	TGTGCCAGCAGCTTGAATTGGGAGACTTATGGCTACACCTTC
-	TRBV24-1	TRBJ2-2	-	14	CATSDHGTSGELFF	TGTGCCACCAGTGATCACGGGACATCCGGGGAGCTGTTTTTT
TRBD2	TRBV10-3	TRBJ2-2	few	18	CAISDSSGGYWSTGELFF	TGTGCCATCAGTGATTCTAGCGGGGGGTATTGGAGCACCGGGGAGCTGTTTTTT
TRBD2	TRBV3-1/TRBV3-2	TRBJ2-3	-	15	CASSWLAGRTDTQYF	TGTGCCAGCAGCTGGCTAGCGGGACGCACAGATACGCAGTATTTT
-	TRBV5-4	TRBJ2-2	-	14	CASSRGRDTGELFF	TGTGCCAGCAGCCGGGGAAGGGACACCGGGGAGCTGTTTTTT
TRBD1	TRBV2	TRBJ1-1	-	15	CASREGGTGTIEAFF	TGTGCCAGCAGGGAGGGGGGGACAGGGACGATTGAAGCTTTCTTT
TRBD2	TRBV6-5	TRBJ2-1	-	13	CASTRLAGHEQFF	TGTGCCAGCACCCGACTAGCGGGGCATGAGCAGTTCTTC
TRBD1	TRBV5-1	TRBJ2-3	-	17	CASSPDPWDRETDTQYF	TGCGCCAGCAGCCCGGATCCCTGGGACAGGGAGACAGATACGCAGTATTTT
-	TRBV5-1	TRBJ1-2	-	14	CASSPRQDLYGYTF	TGCGCCAGCAGCCCAAGACAGGATCTCTATGGCTACACCTTC
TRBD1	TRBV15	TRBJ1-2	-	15	CATSRGDRKHYGYTF	TGTGCCACCAGCAGGGGGGACAGGAAACACTATGGCTACACCTTC
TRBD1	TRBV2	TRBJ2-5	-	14	CASRGTASQETQYF	TGTGCCAGCAGAGGGACAGCCTCCCAAGAGACCCAGTACTTC
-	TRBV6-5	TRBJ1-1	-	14	CASRERLPHTEAFF	TGTGCCAGCAGAGAGCGTTTACCCCACACTGAAGCTTTCTTT
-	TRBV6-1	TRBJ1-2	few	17	CASSESLGRGGGEGYTF	TGTGCCAGCAGTGAATCATTAGGAAGGGGAGGGGGTGAAGGCTACACCTTC
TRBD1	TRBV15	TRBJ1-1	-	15	CATSRRGQVNTEAFF	TGTGCCACCAGCAGAAGGGGACAGGTGAACACTGAAGCTTTCTTT
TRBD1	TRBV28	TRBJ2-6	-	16	CASSSTGVSGANVLTF	TGTGCCAGCAGTTCGACAGGGGTAAGCGGGGCCAACGTCCTGACTTTC
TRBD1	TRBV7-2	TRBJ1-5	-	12	CASRYPGQIVYF	TGTGCCAGCAGGTATCCGGGACAGATAGTGTATTTT
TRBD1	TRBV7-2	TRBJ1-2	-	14	CASSFGRGHYGYTF	TGTGCCAGCAGCTTCGGCAGGGGGCATTATGGCTACACCTTC
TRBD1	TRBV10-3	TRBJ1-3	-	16	CAISERPTGTGNTIYF	TGTGCCATCAGTGAACGACCGACAGGGACTGGAAACACCATATATTTT
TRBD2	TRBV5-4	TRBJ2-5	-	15	CASSASGGALETQYF	TGTGCCAGCAGCGCTAGCGGGGGAGCCCTAGAGACCCAGTACTTC
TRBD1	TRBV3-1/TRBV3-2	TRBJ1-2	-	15	CASSDPGQGGNGYTF	TGTGCCAGCAGCGACCCGGGACAGGGAGGGAATGGCTACACCTTC
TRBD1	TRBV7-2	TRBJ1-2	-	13	CASSPGQKYGYTF	TGTGCCAGCAGCCCGGGACAGAAATATGGCTACACCTTC
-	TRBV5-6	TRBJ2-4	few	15	CASRVGLQAKNIQYF	TGTGCCAGCAGGGTGGGACTTCAAGCCAAAAACATTCAGTACTTC
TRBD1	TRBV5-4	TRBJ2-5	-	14	CASSSGQGRETQYF	TGTGCCAGCAGCTCCGGACAGGGGAGAGAGACCCAGTACTTC
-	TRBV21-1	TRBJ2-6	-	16	CARITGESSGANVLTF	TGTGCCAGAATAACAGGGGAGAGCTCTGGGGCCAACGTCCTGACTTTC
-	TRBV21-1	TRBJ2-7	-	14	CASSANRGPREQYF	TGTGCCAGCAGCGCTAACAGGGGGCCCCGCGAGCAGTACTTC
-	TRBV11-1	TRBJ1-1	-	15	CASSLRGGGSTEAFF	TGTGCCAGCAGCTTAAGGGGGGGAGGAAGCACTGAAGCTTTCTTT
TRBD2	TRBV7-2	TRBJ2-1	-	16	CASGRAGVFSYNEQFF	TGTGCCAGCGGTCGGGCGGGGGTCTTCTCCTACAATGAGCAGTTCTTC
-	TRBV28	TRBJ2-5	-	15	CASSWFDGSRETQYF	TGTGCCAGCAGTTGGTTTGATGGGAGTCGAGAGACCCAGTACTTC
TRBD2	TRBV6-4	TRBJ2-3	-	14	CASRASGVYDTQYF	TGTGCCAGCAGAGCTAGCGGGGTATACGATACGCAGTATTTT
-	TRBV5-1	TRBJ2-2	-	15	CASSSGLLNTGELFF	TGCGCCAGCAGCTCGGGACTGCTCAACACCGGGGAGCTGTTTTTT
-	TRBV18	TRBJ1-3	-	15	CASSLDRPPGNTIYF	TGTGCCAGCTCACTAGACAGGCCACCTGGAAACACCATATATTTT
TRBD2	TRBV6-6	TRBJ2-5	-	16	CASSYGRLAGGETQYF	TGTGCCAGCAGTTACGGTCGACTAGCGGGGGGCGAGACCCAGTACTTC
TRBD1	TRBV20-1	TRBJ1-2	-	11	CRGQGASGYTF	TGCAGAGGACAGGGGGCCTCTGGCTACACCTTC
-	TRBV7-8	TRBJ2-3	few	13	CASSSLVSGTQYF	TGTGCCAGCAGCTCCCTGGTTTCGGGTACGCAGTATTTT
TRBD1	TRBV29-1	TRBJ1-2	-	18	CSVATGQNYGGANYGYTF	TGCAGCGTTGCGACAGGGCAGAATTACGGGGGAGCTAACTATGGCTACACCTTC